Following are 11 T cell receptor beta chains from one sample sequenced in a study of cytomegalovirus exposure and HLA in healthy donors. 60 Vbeta and 13 Jbeta primers were used in PCR. Assay used: immunoSEQ multiplex PCR; TCRdb lists only in-frame clones, some missing. The data contain about 130,000 clones, over 60% of them singletons. Specimen: PBMCs. The receptors shown here come from a man between 40 and 49 years old in good health and CMV-seronegative.

This chain uses TRBV11-3 with TRBJ2-1; D gene unclear. Germline V gene sequence: CDR1 SGHNT, CDR2 YENEEA. The CDR3 runs to 16 residues. V was shortened by 5 bases and J by 9 bases, with 23 bases between the two germline ends. The CDR3 DNA follows: TGTGCCAGCAGCCCGTTTGAGGTACGCTCCTTCGGTGAGCAGTTCTTC. Protein: CASSPFEVRSFGEQFF.

CDR3 nucleotides: TGTGCCAGCAGCTTTCCGGGACTCCCTGGGGAGCAGTACTTC. This sequence encodes CASSFPGLPGEQYF. The chain has TRBV7-9 and TRBJ2-7; possible D gene TRBD2, 6 bases. V was clipped by 3 bases and J by 7 bases, with 16 bases between them. This CDR3 has 14 residues. From germline, CDR1 is SEHNR and CDR2 FQNEAQ (reference sequence). Together with reference TRBV7-9 and TRBJ2-7, the CDR3 gives the full variable domain: DTGVSQNPRHKITKRGQNVTFRCDPISEHNRLYWYRQTLGQGPEFLTYFQNEAQLEKSRLLSDRFSAERPKGSFSTLEIQRTEQGDSAMYLCASSFPGLPGEQYFGPGTRLTVT.

CDR3 amino acids: CASSLAGQGDQPQHF. In DNA, the CDR3 is TGCGCCAGCAGCTTGGCTGGGCAGGGTGATCAGCCCCAGCATTTT. The chain has TRBV5-1 and TRBJ1-5; D may be TRBD1 (5 bases). Germline V CDR1 and CDR2: SGHRS, YFSETQ. The CDR3 extends over 15 amino acids. Trimming left V 0 bases short and J 5 bases short, with 12 bases between.

The gene calls are TRBV7-3 and TRBJ1-6, with D tentatively TRBD1 (5 bases). CDR1 is SGHTA and CDR2 is FQGTGA in the germline V gene. The CDR3 spans 16 residues. V shed 5 bases and J shed 8 bases, with 19 bases lying between them. The CDR3 protein is CASSQGDPRPYSPLHF. The CDR3 coding sequence is TGTGCCAGCAGCCAAGGGGATCCCCGGCCGTATTCACCCCTCCACTTT.

This clone was observed once. The V and J genes are TRBV30 and TRBJ2-5; D may be TRBD1 (6 bases). Per germline, CDR1 GTSNPN and CDR2 SVGIG (reference sequence). Trimming cost V 3 bases and J 1 base, with 15 bases left between them. CDR3 length: 15 residues. The CDR3 protein is CAWSYYSGAQETQYF. The CDR3 DNA reads as TGTGCCTGGAGCTACTACTCAGGGGCCCAAGAGACCCAGTACTTC.

For the CDR3, the DNA is TGTGCCAGCAGACATAGGGGCCCGTCCCAGTACTTC. This translates into CASRHRGPSQYF. This chain joins TRBV6-6 and TRBJ2-5, with D maybe TRBD1 (5 bases). V shed 6 bases and J shed 9 bases, with 14 bases lying between them. The CDR3 extends over 12 amino acids. Germline-derived CDR1 and CDR2 are MNHNY and SVGAGI (reference sequence).

This clone has a handful of counts. V is TRBV5-1 and J is TRBJ1-1; 8 nucleotides agree with TRBD1. Looked up from germline, CDR1 is SGHRS and CDR2 is YFSETQ. The CDR3 has 14 amino acids. With 4 bases clipped from V and 6 bases from J, the junction kept 8 bases outside the gene matches. For the CDR3, the DNA is TGCGCCAGCAGCCCCACCCGGACAGGGTCTGAAGCTTTCTTT. Translation: CASSPTRTGSEAFF.

This rearrangement joins TRBV5-4 to TRBJ1-1; D is unclear. The germline CDR1 and CDR2 sequences are SGHNT and YYREEE (reference sequence). The CDR3 runs 14 residues. The ends were cut back, 3 bases at V and 1 base at J, with 10 bases in the middle. CDR3: CASSWREANTEAFF. CDR3 nucleotides: TGTGCCAGCAGCTGGAGGGAGGCGAACACTGAAGCTTTCTTT.

In DNA, the CDR3 is TGTGCCAGCAGCCAGGGACGGGGGACGCTATCCTACGAGCAGTACTTC. This gives the protein CASSQGRGTLSYEQYF. The chain links TRBV14 to TRBJ2-7, with a possible D match to TRBD2 (6 bases). CDR1 and CDR2 (germline): SGHDN, FVKESK. The ends were cut back, 3 bases at V and 1 base at J, with 16 bases in the middle. This CDR3 contains 16 residues.

The chain is built from TRBV11-2 and TRBJ1-5; 8 bases map to TRBD1. V was clipped by 1 base and J by 0 bases; unmatched bases: 2. From germline, CDR1 is SGHAT and CDR2 FQNNGV. The CDR3 length is 16 residues. The CDR3 loop is CASSLGTGSSNQPQHF. The CDR3, as DNA: TGTGCCAGCAGCTTAGGGACAGGGAGTAGCAATCAGCCCCAGCATTTT. Full variable domain (outside the CDR3, taken from reference TRBV11-2 and TRBJ1-5): EAGVAQSPRYKIIEKRQSVAFWCNPISGHATLYWYQQILGQGPKLLIQFQNNGVVDDSQLPKDRFSAERLKGVDSTLKIQPAKLEDSAVYLCASSLGTGSSNQPQHFGDGTRLSIL.

V is TRBV19 and J is TRBJ2-1; 13 bases line up with TRBD2. This CDR3 region has 17 residues. Germline trimming cut 6 bases from V and 5 bases from J; bases unmatched to any gene: 10. CDR1 and CDR2 from the germline V gene are LNHDA and SQIVND (reference sequence). Here the CDR3 DNA reads TGTGCCAGTAGGGGGACTAGCGGGATCATGCCGAACAATGAGCAGTTCTTC. Its translation is CASRGTSGIMPNNEQFF.